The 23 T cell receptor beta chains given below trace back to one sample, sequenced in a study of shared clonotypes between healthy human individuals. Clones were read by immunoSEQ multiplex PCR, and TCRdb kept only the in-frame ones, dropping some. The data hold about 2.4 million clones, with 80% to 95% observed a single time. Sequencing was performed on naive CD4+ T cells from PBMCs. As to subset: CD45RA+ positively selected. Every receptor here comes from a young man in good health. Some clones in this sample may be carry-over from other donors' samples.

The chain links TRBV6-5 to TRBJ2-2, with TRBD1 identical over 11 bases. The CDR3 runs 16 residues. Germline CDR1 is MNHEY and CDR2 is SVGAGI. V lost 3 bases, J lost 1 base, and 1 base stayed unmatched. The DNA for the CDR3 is TGTGCCAGCAGTTATGGGACAGGGGGGAACACCGGGGAGCTGTTTTTT. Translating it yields CASSYGTGGNTGELFF.

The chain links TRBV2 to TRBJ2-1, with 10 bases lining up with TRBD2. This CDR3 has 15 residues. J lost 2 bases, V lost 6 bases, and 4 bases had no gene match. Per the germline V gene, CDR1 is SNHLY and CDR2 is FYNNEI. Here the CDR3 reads CASRSGTSAYNEQFF. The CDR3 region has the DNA TGTGCCAGCAGGTCGGGGACTAGCGCCTACAATGAGCAGTTCTTC.

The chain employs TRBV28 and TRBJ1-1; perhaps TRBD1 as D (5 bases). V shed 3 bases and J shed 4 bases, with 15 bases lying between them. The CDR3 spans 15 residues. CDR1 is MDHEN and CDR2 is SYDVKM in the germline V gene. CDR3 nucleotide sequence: TGTGCCAGCAGTTTGGAGCTCACAGGATCCACTGAAGCTTTCTTT. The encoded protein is CASSLELTGSTEAFF.

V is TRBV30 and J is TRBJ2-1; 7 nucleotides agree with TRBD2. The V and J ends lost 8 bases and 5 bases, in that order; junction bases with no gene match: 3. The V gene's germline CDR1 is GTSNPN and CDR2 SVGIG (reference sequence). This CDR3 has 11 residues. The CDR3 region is CARGRDNEQFF. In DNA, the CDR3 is TGTGCCCGGGGGAGGGACAATGAGCAGTTCTTC.

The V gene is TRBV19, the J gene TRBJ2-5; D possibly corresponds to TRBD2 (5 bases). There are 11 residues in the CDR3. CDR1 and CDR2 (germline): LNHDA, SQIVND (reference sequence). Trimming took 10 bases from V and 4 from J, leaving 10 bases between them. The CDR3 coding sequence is TGTGCCACCCAAGGGAGAGAGACCCAGTACTTC. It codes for CATQGRETQYF.

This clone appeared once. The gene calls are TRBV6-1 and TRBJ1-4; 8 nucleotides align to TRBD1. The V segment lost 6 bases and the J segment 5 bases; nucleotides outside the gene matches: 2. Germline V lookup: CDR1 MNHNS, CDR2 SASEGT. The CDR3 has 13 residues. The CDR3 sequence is CASRQGGNEKLFF. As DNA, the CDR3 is TGTGCCAGCAGACAGGGGGGCAATGAAAAACTGTTTTTT.

This chain's CDR3 is CASSLPRIETQYF. DNA for the CDR3: TGTGCCAGCAGCTTGCCTAGAATAGAGACCCAGTACTTC. The chain employs TRBV5-6 and TRBJ2-5, with D unclear. Trimming pared 1 base from V and 4 bases from J, leaving 8 bases between. Germline V lookup: CDR1 SGHDT, CDR2 YYEEEE. There are 13 residues in the CDR3. The whole variable domain, remainder taken from reference TRBV5-6 and TRBJ2-5, is DAGVTQSPTHLIKTRGQQVTLRCSPKSGHDTVSWYQQALGQGPQFIFQYYEEEERQRGNFPDRFSGHQFPNYSSELNVNALLLGDSALYLCASSLPRIETQYFGPGTRLLVL.

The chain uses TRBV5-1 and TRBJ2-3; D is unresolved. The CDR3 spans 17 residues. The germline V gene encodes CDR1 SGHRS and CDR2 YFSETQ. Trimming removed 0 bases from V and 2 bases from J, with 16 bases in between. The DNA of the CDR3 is TGCGCCAGCAGCTTGGTGGTGACGACTCCCTCCACAGATACGCAGTATTTT. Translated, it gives CASSLVVTTPSTDTQYF.

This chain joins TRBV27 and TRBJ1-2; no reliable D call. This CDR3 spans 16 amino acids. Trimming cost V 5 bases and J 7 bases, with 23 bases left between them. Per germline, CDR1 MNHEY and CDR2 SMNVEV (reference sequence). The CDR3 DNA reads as TGTGCCAGCAGTCTATTGGGCCGGGAGGGAAGGAGTGGCTACACCTTC. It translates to CASSLLGREGRSGYTF.

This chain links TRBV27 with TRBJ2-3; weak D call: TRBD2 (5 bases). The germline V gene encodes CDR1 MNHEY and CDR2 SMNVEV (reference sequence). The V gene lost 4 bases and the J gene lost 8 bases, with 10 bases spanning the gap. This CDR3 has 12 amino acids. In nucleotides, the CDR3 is TGTGCCAGCAGTTACGGCCGGGGTACGCAGTATTTT. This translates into CASSYGRGTQYF.

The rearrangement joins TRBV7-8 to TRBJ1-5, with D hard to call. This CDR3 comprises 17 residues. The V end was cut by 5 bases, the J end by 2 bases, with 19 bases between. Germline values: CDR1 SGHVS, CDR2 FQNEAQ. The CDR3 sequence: CASSLVPITRGNQPQHF. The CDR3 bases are TGTGCCAGCAGCCTAGTACCCATAACACGGGGCAATCAGCCCCAGCATTTT.

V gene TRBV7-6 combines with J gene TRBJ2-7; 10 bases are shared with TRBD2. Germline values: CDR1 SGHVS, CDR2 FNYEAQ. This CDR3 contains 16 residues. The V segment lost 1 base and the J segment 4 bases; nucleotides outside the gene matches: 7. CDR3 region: CASSLGPAGGTYEQYF. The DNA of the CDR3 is TGTGCCAGCAGCTTAGGGCCAGCGGGAGGGACATACGAGCAGTACTTC.

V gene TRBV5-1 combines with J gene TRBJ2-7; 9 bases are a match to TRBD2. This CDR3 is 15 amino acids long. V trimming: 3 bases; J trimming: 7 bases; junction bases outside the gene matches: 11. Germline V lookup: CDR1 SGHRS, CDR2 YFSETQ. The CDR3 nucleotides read TGCGCCAGCAGCTGGCGGCCTAGCGGGGACGGAGAGCAGTACTTC. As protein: CASSWRPSGDGEQYF.

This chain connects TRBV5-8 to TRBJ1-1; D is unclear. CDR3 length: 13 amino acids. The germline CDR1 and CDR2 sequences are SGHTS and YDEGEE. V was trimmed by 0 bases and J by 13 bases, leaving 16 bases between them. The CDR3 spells CASSLGLGGPSFF. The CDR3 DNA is TGTGCCAGCAGCTTGGGTCTGGGAGGGCCGAGTTTCTTT.

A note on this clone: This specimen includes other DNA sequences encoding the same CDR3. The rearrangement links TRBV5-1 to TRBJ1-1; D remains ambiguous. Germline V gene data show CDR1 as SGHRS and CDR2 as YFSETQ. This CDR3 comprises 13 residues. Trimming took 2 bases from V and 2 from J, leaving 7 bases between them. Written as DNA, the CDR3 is TGCGCCAGCAGCTTTGGAGGAAACACTGAAGCTTTCTTT. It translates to CASSFGGNTEAFF.

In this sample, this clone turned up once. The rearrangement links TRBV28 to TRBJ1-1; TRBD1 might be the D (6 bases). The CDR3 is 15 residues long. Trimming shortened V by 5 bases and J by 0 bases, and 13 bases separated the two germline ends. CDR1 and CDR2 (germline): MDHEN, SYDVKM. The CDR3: CASSTRGGVNTEAFF. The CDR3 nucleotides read TGTGCCAGCAGTACCAGAGGGGGGGTGAACACTGAAGCTTTCTTT.

The CDR3 DNA reads as TGCGCCAGCAATGGAGCCATGAACACTGAAGCTTTCTTT. Protein product: CASNGAMNTEAFF. The V call is TRBV5-1, the J call TRBJ1-1; D remains ambiguous. CDR3 length: 13 amino acids. Trimming removed 6 bases from V and 0 bases from J, with 9 bases in between. CDR1 and CDR2 (germline): SGHRS, YFSETQ.

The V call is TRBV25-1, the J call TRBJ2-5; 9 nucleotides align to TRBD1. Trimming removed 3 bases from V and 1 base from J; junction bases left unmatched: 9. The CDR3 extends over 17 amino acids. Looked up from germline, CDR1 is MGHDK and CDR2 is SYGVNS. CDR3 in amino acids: CASSEAPGQGTQETQYF. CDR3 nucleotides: TGTGCCAGCAGTGAGGCCCCGGGACAGGGCACCCAAGAGACCCAGTACTTC.

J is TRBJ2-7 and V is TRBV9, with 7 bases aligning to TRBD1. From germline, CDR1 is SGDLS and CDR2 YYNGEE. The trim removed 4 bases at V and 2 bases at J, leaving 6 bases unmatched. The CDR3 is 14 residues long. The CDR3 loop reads CASSFSGTAYEQYF. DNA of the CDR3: TGTGCCAGCAGCTTCTCCGGGACAGCCTACGAGCAGTACTTC.

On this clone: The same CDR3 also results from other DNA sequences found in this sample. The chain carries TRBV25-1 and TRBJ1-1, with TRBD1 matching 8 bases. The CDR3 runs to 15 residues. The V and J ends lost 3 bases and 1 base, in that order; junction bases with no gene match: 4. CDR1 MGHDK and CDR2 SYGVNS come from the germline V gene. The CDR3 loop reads CASSDPGTGNTEAFF. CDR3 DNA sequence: TGTGCCAGCAGTGACCCCGGGACAGGGAACACTGAAGCTTTCTTT.

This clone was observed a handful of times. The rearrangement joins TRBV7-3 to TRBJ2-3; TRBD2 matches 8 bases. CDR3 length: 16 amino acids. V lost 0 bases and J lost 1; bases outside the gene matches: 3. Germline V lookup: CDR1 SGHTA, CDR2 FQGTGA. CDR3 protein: CASSLTPAGGTDTQYF. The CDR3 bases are TGTGCCAGCAGCTTAACACCAGCGGGAGGCACAGATACGCAGTATTTT. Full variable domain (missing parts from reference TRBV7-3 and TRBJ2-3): GAGVSQTPSNKVTEKGKYVELRCDPISGHTALYWYRQSLGQGPEFLIYFQGTGAADDSGLPNDRFFAVRPEGSVSTLKIQRTERGDSAVYLCASSLTPAGGTDTQYFGPGTRLTVL.

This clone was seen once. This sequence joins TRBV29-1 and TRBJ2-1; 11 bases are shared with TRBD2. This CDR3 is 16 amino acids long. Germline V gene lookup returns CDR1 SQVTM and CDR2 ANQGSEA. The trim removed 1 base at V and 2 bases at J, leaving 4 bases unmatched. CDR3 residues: CSVEGLAGGPYNEQFF. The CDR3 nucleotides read TGCAGCGTTGAAGGTCTAGCGGGAGGCCCCTACAATGAGCAGTTCTTC.

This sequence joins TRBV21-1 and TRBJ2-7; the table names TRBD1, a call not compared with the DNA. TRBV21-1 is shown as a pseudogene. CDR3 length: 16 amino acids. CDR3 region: CASSKVSGNNYGEQYF. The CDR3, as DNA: TGTGCCAGCAGCAAAGTTTCAGGGAACAATTACGGGGAGCAGTACTTC.